A single sample is the source of the 24 T cell receptor beta chains below, sequenced in a study of blood T cell repertoires in COVID-19. The table came from immunoSEQ multiplex PCR; TCRdb's copy has only in-frame clones and leaves some out. The sample has a few hundred thousand clones; about 90% are singletons. The sample was peripheral blood. Receptors were obtained from a woman between 50 and 59 years old who had recovered from COVID-19.

This clone appeared a single time. The chain couples TRBV6-5 to TRBJ1-1, with D possibly TRBD1 on 5 matching bases. The V gene lost 2 bases and the J gene lost 2 bases, with 9 bases spanning the gap. CDR3 length equals 14 residues. Germline-derived CDR1 and CDR2 are MNHEY and SVGAGI. In DNA, the CDR3 is TGTGCCAGCAGTTACGGAGGGGTTAACACTGAAGCTTTCTTT. Amino acids: CASSYGGVNTEAFF.

CDR3 amino acids: CASSWSPTGSGNTIYF. CDR3 in DNA: TGTGCCAGCAGCTGGTCCCCGACAGGGAGTGGAAACACCATATATTTT. The V and J genes are TRBV7-2 and TRBJ1-3, with 7 bases matching TRBD1. V dropped 4 bases and J dropped 3; count of bases not matched to a gene: 9. The CDR3 contains 16 residues. The germline V gene has CDR1 SGHTA and CDR2 FQGNSA.

The genes are TRBV2 and TRBJ1-2; D is unclear. The CDR3 has 14 amino acids. CDR1 is SNHLY, CDR2 FYNNEI, per germline. Trimming left V 3 bases short and J 9 bases short, with 17 bases between. The CDR3 loop reads CASSDFLGRGSYTF. CDR3 DNA: TGTGCCAGCAGTGATTTTTTAGGCAGAGGAAGCTACACCTTC. The whole variable domain, filled in from reference TRBV2 and TRBJ1-2, reads EPEVTQTPSHQVTQMGQEVILRCVPISNHLYFYWYRQILGQKVEFLVSFYNNEISEKSEIFDDQFSVERPDGSNFTLKIRSTKLEDSAMYFCASSDFLGRGSYTFGSGTRLTVV.

Concerning this clone: A read error may account for a junction end that differs from germline. The chain is built from TRBV7-8 and TRBJ2-7; 9 bases map to TRBD1. This CDR3 is built from 21 residues. CDR1 is SGHVS and CDR2 is FQNEAQ in the germline V gene. The chain's CDR3 is CASTLALRGQGPPGSSYEQYF. CDR3 DNA sequence: TGTGCCAGCACCTTAGCATTGCGGGGACAGGGTCCCCCTGGCAGCTCCTACGAGCAGTACTTC. Drawing the rest from reference TRBV7-8 and TRBJ2-7, the complete variable domain is GAGVSQSPRYKVAKRGQDVALRCDPISGHVSLFWYQQALGQGPEFLTYFQNEAQLDKSGLPSDRFFAERPEGSVSTLKIQRTQQEDSAVYLCASTLALRGQGPPGSSYEQYFGPGTRLTVT.

The chain uses TRBV21-1 and TRBJ2-3; the table's D gene call, TRBD2, was not cross checked with the DNA. TRBV21-1 is tagged as a pseudogene. The CDR3 consists of 17 residues. DNA for the CDR3: TGTGCCAGCAGCACGCTAGCGCACCCAAAGAGCACAGATACGCAGTATTTT. The encoded protein is CASSTLAHPKSTDTQYF.

This chain joins TRBV18 and TRBJ1-5; D is undetermined. Trimming shortened V by 4 bases and J by 1 base, and 8 bases separated the two germline ends. Germline CDR1 is KGHSH and CDR2 is LQKENI. The CDR3 is made up of 14 amino acids. The DNA of the CDR3 is TGTGCCAGCTCACGAGTTGAAAGCAATCAGCCCCAGCATTTT. This sequence encodes CASSRVESNQPQHF.

The chain employs TRBV19 and TRBJ2-3, with TRBD2 matching 9 bases. In germline, CDR1 is LNHDA, CDR2 SQIVND (reference sequence). There are 15 residues in the CDR3. The J segment lost 8 bases and the V segment lost 6 bases, leaving 12 bases of the junction unmatched. CDR3 sequence: CASSATSGSQGTQYF. The CDR3 nucleotides read TGTGCCAGTAGCGCGACTAGCGGCTCGCAGGGTACGCAGTATTTT.

The chain couples TRBV9 to TRBJ2-7, with TRBD1 as a possible D gene (5 bases). This CDR3 contains 16 residues. Germline V CDR1 and CDR2: SGDLS, YYNGEE. V lost 4 bases to trimming and J lost 3 bases, with 20 bases between them. This chain's CDR3 is CASSPRADSDLYEQYF. Written as DNA, the CDR3 is TGTGCCAGCAGCCCGAGAGCTGACAGCGACCTCTACGAGCAGTACTTC.

This chain joins TRBV6-2 or TRBV6-3 and TRBJ2-3, with 8 bases lining up with TRBD2. Trimming at V came to 7 bases and at J to 5 bases, leaving 11 bases not matched to a gene. This CDR3 is built from 15 residues. The V gene's germline CDR1 is MNHEY and CDR2 SVGEGT. The CDR3 region is CASTPLRAGGDTQYF. As DNA, the CDR3 is TGTGCCAGCACCCCGTTGAGGGCGGGGGGAGATACGCAGTATTTT.

V usage is TRBV11-2 and J usage is TRBJ2-5, with D unclear. The CDR3 loop spans 12 amino acids. The germline V gene encodes CDR1 SGHAT and CDR2 FQNNGV. With 4 bases removed from V and 4 bases from J, the gap between germline ends came to 7 bases. This chain's CDR3 is CASSSYRETQYF. CDR3 nucleotide sequence: TGTGCCAGCAGCTCCTACCGAGAGACCCAGTACTTC. Looking up the rest from reference TRBV11-2 and TRBJ2-5 gives the full variable domain: EAGVAQSPRYKIIEKRQSVAFWCNPISGHATLYWYQQILGQGPKLLIQFQNNGVVDDSQLPKDRFSAERLKGVDSTLKIQPAKLEDSAVYLCASSSYRETQYFGPGTRLLVL.

In this sample, this clone turned up once. The gene calls are TRBV19 and TRBJ1-2; 9 nucleotides line up with TRBD1. Losses at the gene ends were 6 bases for V and 4 bases for J; bases not matched to a gene: 18. The CDR3 consists of 18 residues. Germline CDR1 LNHDA, CDR2 SQIVND (reference sequence). CDR3 sequence: CASSPDDRGRGFSYGYTF. As DNA, the CDR3 is TGTGCCAGTAGCCCCGACGACAGGGGGAGAGGGTTTAGCTATGGCTACACCTTC.

The chain is built from TRBV6-5 and TRBJ1-4, with TRBD1 matching 8 bases. V shed 4 bases, J shed 6 bases, and the junction held 10 bases outside the gene matches. CDR1 is MNHEY, CDR2 SVGAGI, per germline. This CDR3 has 16 residues. CDR3 nucleotide sequence: TGTGCCAGCAGTTTACTACAGGACAGGGCGCATGAAAAACTGTTTTTT. Its translation: CASSLLQDRAHEKLFF.

The chain combines TRBV28 with TRBJ2-1; TRBD2 agrees at 9 bases. The CDR3 has 15 residues. The ends lost 1 base at V and 7 bases at J; junction bases unmatched: 5. Germline V gives CDR1 MDHEN, CDR2 SYDVKM. The CDR3 DNA sequence: TGTGCCAGCAGTTTATTCCGCGGGAGGGCGAATGAGCAGTTCTTC. Residues: CASSLFRGRANEQFF.

The rearrangement uses TRBV30 and TRBJ1-2; D not resolved. The germline CDR1 and CDR2 sequences are GTSNPN and SVGIG (reference sequence). The CDR3 length is 11 residues. V lost 3 bases, J lost 7 bases, and 9 bases lay in between. Written as DNA, the CDR3 is TGTGCCTGGAGAGCGGGTAGTGGCTACACCTTC. Protein sequence: CAWRAGSGYTF.

V is TRBV29-1 and J is TRBJ1-5; 10 bases line up with TRBD1. The CDR3 runs 15 residues. Germline CDR1 and CDR2: SQVTM and ANQGSEA. The V and J ends lost 7 bases and 5 bases, in that order; junction bases with no gene match: 11. CDR3 nucleotides: TGCAGCGCCAAAACCGGGACAGGGGTTGATCAGCCCCAGCATTTT. Protein sequence: CSAKTGTGVDQPQHF. Filled out from reference TRBV29-1 and TRBJ1-5, the complete variable domain reads SAVISQKPSRDICQRGTSLTIQCQVDSQVTMMFWYRQQPGQSLTLIATANQGSEATYESGFVIDKFPISRPNLTFSTLTVSNMSPEDSSIYLCSAKTGTGVDQPQHFGDGTRLSIL.

V usage is TRBV7-2 and J usage is TRBJ1-5, with 10 bases that match TRBD1. Looked up from germline, CDR1 is SGHTA and CDR2 is FQGNSA. The CDR3 runs 16 residues. V was clipped by 4 bases and J by 6 bases; unmatched bases: 9. The CDR3 coding sequence is TGTGCCAGCAGCTCGCAACGCGGGGACAGGGGTCAGCCCCAGCATTTT. Protein product: CASSSQRGDRGQPQHF.

The rearrangement links TRBV2 to TRBJ2-7; D may be TRBD2 (6 bases). The CDR3 loop spans 12 amino acids. V dropped 9 bases and J dropped 3 bases, with 12 bases sitting between them. Germline V gene lookup returns CDR1 SNHLY and CDR2 FYNNEI. The CDR3 region is CARGLQGYEQYF. For the CDR3, the DNA is TGTGCCAGGGGACTTCAAGGCTACGAGCAGTACTTC.

J is TRBJ2-7 and V is TRBV29-1; 8 nucleotides match TRBD2. Unmatched junction bases numbered 8, after V lost 1 base and J lost 3 bases. Per germline, CDR1 SQVTM and CDR2 ANQGSEA. CDR3 length: 15 residues. CDR3 bases: TGCAGCGTTGAAGGGGAGCGGGAGACAATCTACGAGCAGTACTTC. It yields the protein CSVEGERETIYEQYF.

Here the CDR3 reads CASSLRGGVYISYEQYF. In DNA, the CDR3 is TGTGCCAGCAGTTTACGCGGGGGGGTCTATATCTCCTACGAGCAGTACTTC. The chain uses TRBV27 and TRBJ2-7; 9 bases agree with TRBD2. The length of the CDR3 is 17 residues. Unmatched junction bases numbered 8, after V lost 2 bases and J lost 0 bases. From germline, CDR1 is MNHEY and CDR2 SMNVEV (reference sequence).

The J gene is TRBJ2-1, the V gene TRBV5-1, with 8 bases identical to TRBD1. V lost 0 bases to trimming and J lost 6 bases; unmatched junction nucleotides: 8. The length of the CDR3 is 16 residues. Germline CDR1 SGHRS, CDR2 YFSETQ. CDR3 in amino acids: CASSLGRQGWFNEQFF. The DNA for the CDR3 is TGCGCCAGCAGCTTGGGGAGACAGGGGTGGTTCAATGAGCAGTTCTTC.

The gene calls are TRBV7-9 and TRBJ2-1; 9 nucleotides line up with TRBD2. V dropped 4 bases and J dropped 5; count of bases not matched to a gene: 9. Germline assignment: CDR1 SEHNR and CDR2 FQNEAQ (reference sequence). The CDR3 runs to 16 residues. The CDR3 DNA reads TGTGCCAGCAGCTCCCGTAGCGGGAGTAGGCACAATGAGCAGTTCTTC. The encoded protein is CASSSRSGSRHNEQFF.

This chain links TRBV18 with TRBJ1-4, with 8 bases matching TRBD1. The CDR3 extends over 14 amino acids. The germline gives CDR1 KGHSH, CDR2 LQKENI. The trim removed 3 bases at V and 8 bases at J, leaving 5 bases unmatched. CDR3 DNA: TGTGCCAGCTCACCTCAGGGGGCGCGAGAAAAACTGTTTTTT. Protein: CASSPQGAREKLFF.

The chain combines TRBV6-5 with TRBJ1-3; the D gene is possibly TRBD1 (5 bases). The germline V gene has CDR1 MNHEY and CDR2 SVGAGI. The CDR3 is 15 amino acids. Trimming took 6 bases from V and 0 from J, leaving 12 bases between them. The CDR3 loop reads CASSSGGDSGNTIYF. The CDR3 nucleotides read TGTGCCAGCAGCTCTGGGGGGGACTCTGGAAACACCATATATTTT.

This clone was seen a single time. The rearrangement links TRBV12-5 to TRBJ2-3, with TRBD2 matching over 7 bases. The V gene end was trimmed by 4 bases and the J gene end by 1 base; junction bases not matched to a gene: 2. Germline-derived CDR1 and CDR2 are LGHNT and FRNRAP. The CDR3 has 14 amino acids. CDR3 DNA: TGTGCTAGTGGTTCGAGCGGGGGCACAGATACGCAGTATTTT. It encodes CASGSSGGTDTQYF. The full variable domain, completed using reference TRBV12-5 and TRBJ2-3, is DARVTQTPRHKVTEMGQEVTMRCQPILGHNTVFWYRQTMMQGLELLAYFRNRAPLDDSGMPKDRFSAEMPDATLATLKIQPSEPRDSAVYFCASGSSGGTDTQYFGPGTRLTVL.